Each of the 22 T cell receptor beta chains below was sequenced from the same sample in a study of radiotherapy plus CTLA-4 blockade in lung cancer. The protocol was immunoSEQ multiplex PCR, while the TCRdb copy is restricted to in-frame clones and leaves out a portion. The sample has tens of thousands of clones; roughly four fifths are singletons. The input for sequencing was peripheral blood, taken from a patient treated with radiotherapy plus ipilimumab. The receptors shown here come from a human donor with non-small cell lung cancer who had stable disease on radiotherapy plus ipilimumab.

The chain is built from TRBV11-2 and TRBJ2-1, with 9 bases matching TRBD1. Looked up from germline, CDR1 is SGHAT and CDR2 is FQNNGV. After removal of 4 bases from V and 8 bases from J, the junction contained 9 bases not matched to a gene. This CDR3 spans 15 amino acids. The CDR3 loop is CASSSYRGLPYEQFF. The DNA of the CDR3 is TGTGCCAGCAGCTCCTACAGGGGGCTCCCATATGAGCAGTTCTTC.

This sequence joins TRBV7-9 and TRBJ2-1, with no clear D. V dropped 1 base and J dropped 7 bases, with 14 bases sitting between them. Germline CDR1 reads SEHNR; CDR2 reads FQNEAQ (reference sequence). The CDR3 sequence is 15 residues long. In DNA form, the CDR3 reads TGTGCCAGCAGCTTAGTGGCGGCAGTAACGAATGAGCAGTTCTTC. It specifies CASSLVAAVTNEQFF.

The rearrangement uses TRBV11-1 and TRBJ1-4; D gene unclear. V was shortened by 6 bases and J by 0 bases, with 11 bases between the two germline ends. Germline CDR1 is SGHAT and CDR2 is FQDESV (reference sequence). The CDR3 contains 15 residues. CDR3 nucleotides: TGTGCCAGCAGTTTGACACCGACAACTAATGAAAAACTGTTTTTT. Its translation is CASSLTPTTNEKLFF.

This clone was picked up a small number of times. The gene calls are TRBV28 and TRBJ2-7; tentatively, D is TRBD1 or TRBD2 (5 bases each). Germline-derived CDR1 and CDR2 are MDHEN and SYDVKM. V was pared by 7 bases and J by 6 bases, with 10 bases between. This CDR3 region has 11 residues. The CDR3 nucleotides are TGTGCCAGCACCCGGGGCTCCGAGCAGTACTTC. It translates to CASTRGSEQYF.

CDR3 DNA sequence: TGTGCCAGTAGTTATGACACTTATCAGCCCCAGCATTTT. It encodes CASSYDTYQPQHF. The chain has TRBV19 and TRBJ1-5; D unclear. The CDR3 spans 13 residues. Germline-derived CDR1 and CDR2 are LNHDA and SQIVND (reference sequence). V shed 5 bases and J shed 5 bases, with 10 bases lying between them.

The rearrangement uses TRBV29-1 and TRBJ2-1, with 12 bases fitting TRBD2. The germline V gene encodes CDR1 SQVTM and CDR2 ANQGSEA. The J segment lost 4 bases and the V segment lost 6 bases, leaving 10 bases of the junction unmatched. This CDR3 spans 16 amino acids. The CDR3, as DNA: TGCAGCGTACATGACCCCGGACTAGCGGGGTACAATGAGCAGTTCTTC. Translating it yields CSVHDPGLAGYNEQFF.

V usage is TRBV5-6 and J usage is TRBJ2-1; tentative D call: TRBD1 (6 bases). V lost 6 bases and J lost 9, with 13 bases in between. Germline values: CDR1 SGHDT, CDR2 YYEEEE. This CDR3 spans 12 amino acids. The CDR3 sequence: CASNQGLFEQFF. DNA for the CDR3: TGTGCCAGCAACCAGGGGTTGTTTGAGCAGTTCTTC.

The rearrangement joins TRBV2 to TRBJ2-2, with D perhaps TRBD2 (5 bases). Germline lookup yields CDR1 SNHLY and CDR2 FYNNEI. The CDR3 covers 14 residues. Deletions cut 7 bases from V and 8 bases from J, with 17 bases between. CDR3 loop: CASIQEEVSGELFF. The CDR3 DNA reads as TGTGCCAGCATCCAGGAGGAGGTTTCGGGGGAGCTGTTTTTT.

This clone appeared a few times. V is TRBV28 and J is TRBJ1-5, with no clear D. CDR3 length: 14 amino acids. V was cut by 5 bases and J by 4 bases, with 12 bases left in between. Germline V lookup: CDR1 MDHEN, CDR2 SYDVKM. CDR3 loop: CASSRVSANQPQHF. CDR3 nucleotide sequence: TGTGCCAGCAGTAGGGTATCAGCAAATCAGCCCCAGCATTTT.

The gene calls are TRBV27 and TRBJ1-1, with TRBD1 as a possible D gene (6 bases). Germline V gene data show CDR1 as MNHEY and CDR2 as SMNVEV (reference sequence). The CDR3 is made up of 11 amino acids. V lost 7 bases to trimming and J lost 5 bases, with 8 bases between them. This CDR3 is CASKRGTEAFF. The CDR3 DNA is TGTGCCAGCAAAAGGGGGACTGAAGCTTTCTTT.

Only one count was recorded for this clone. The rearrangement joins TRBV19 to TRBJ2-7; weak D call: TRBD2 (6 bases). Per the germline V gene, CDR1 is LNHDA and CDR2 is SQIVND (reference sequence). The CDR3 runs to 15 residues. V was cut by 4 bases and J by 3 bases, with 16 bases left in between. The CDR3 protein is CASSTGLPVYYEQYF. DNA for the CDR3: TGTGCCAGTAGTACCGGACTACCGGTTTACTACGAGCAGTACTTC.

The rearrangement uses TRBV9 and TRBJ1-2; the match to TRBD1 covers 7 bases. Germline loops: CDR1 SGDLS, CDR2 YYNGEE. The CDR3 is 14 amino acids. Unmatched junction bases numbered 5, after V lost 0 bases and J lost 6 bases. The CDR3 DNA sequence: TGTGCCAGCAGCGTAGGGGAGGGGGCGGATGGCTACACCTTC. Translating gives CASSVGEGADGYTF.

The CDR3 protein is CASSPPYQAGPYEQYF. As DNA, the CDR3 is TGTGCCAGCTCACCACCGTATCAGGCCGGCCCCTACGAGCAGTACTTC. This chain connects TRBV18 to TRBJ2-7, with D unclear. This CDR3 has 16 residues. V gave up 0 bases and J gave up 2 bases, with 14 bases separating them. Germline V gene data show CDR1 as KGHSH and CDR2 as LQKENI.

J is TRBJ2-7 and V is TRBV7-9; no clear D gene. CDR3 length: 13 amino acids. V lost 5 bases and J lost 2, with 10 bases in between. Per the germline V gene, CDR1 is SEHNR and CDR2 is FQNEAQ (reference sequence). Written as DNA, the CDR3 is TGTGCCAGCAGCGTAACTGGTACCTACGAGCAGTACTTC. Translating it yields CASSVTGTYEQYF.

This clone was seen a few times. The chain has TRBV28 and TRBJ1-5, with TRBD1 as a possible D gene (5 bases). Germline values: CDR1 MDHEN, CDR2 SYDVKM. This CDR3 is 15 amino acids long. V was shortened by 7 bases and J by 3 bases, with 16 bases between the two germline ends. CDR3 residues: CASNLPGGDNQPQHF. In nucleotides, the CDR3 is TGTGCCAGCAACTTACCGGGGGGAGACAATCAGCCCCAGCATTTT.

The chain couples TRBV28 to TRBJ1-6; 9 bases align to TRBD1. Germline V gene data show CDR1 as MDHEN and CDR2 as SYDVKM. The CDR3 has 14 residues. With V trimmed by 6 bases and J by 14 bases, 11 bases remained unmatched. The CDR3 DNA reads as TGTGCCAGCAGCCAGGGACAGGGCTATGGGTCCCTCCACTTT. Translated: CASSQGQGYGSLHF. Based on the CDR3 plus reference TRBV28 and TRBJ1-6, the full variable domain is DVKVTQSSRYLVKRTGEKVFLECVQDMDHENMFWYRQDPGLGLRLIYFSYDVKMKEKGDIPEGYSVSREKKERFSLILESASTNQTSMYLCASSQGQGYGSLHFGNGTRLTVT.

This chain uses TRBV14 with TRBJ1-1; D is ambiguous. The CDR3 loop spans 17 amino acids. V dropped 2 bases and J dropped 2 bases, with 18 bases sitting between them. Germline V gives CDR1 SGHDN, CDR2 FVKESK. The CDR3 nucleotides read TGTGCCAGCAGCCAAAGCCCCCGTTGGGTGATCAACACTGAAGCTTTCTTT. Translating it yields CASSQSPRWVINTEAFF.

The J gene is TRBJ2-1, the V gene TRBV11-3, with TRBD1 identical over 12 bases. V shed 5 bases and J 5 bases; nucleotides not matched to a gene: 4. The CDR3 loop spans 15 amino acids. Germline CDR1 reads SGHNT; CDR2 reads YENEEA. CDR3 protein: CASSLRDRGHNEQFF. DNA for the CDR3: TGTGCCAGCAGCCTCCGGGACAGGGGGCACAATGAGCAGTTCTTC. The whole variable domain, remainder taken from reference TRBV11-3 and TRBJ2-1, is EAGVVQSPRYKIIEKKQPVAFWCNPISGHNTLYWYLQNLGQGPELLIRYENEEAVDDSQLPKDRFSAERLKGVDSTLKIQPAELGDSAVYLCASSLRDRGHNEQFFGPGTRLTVL.

CDR3 in DNA: TGTGCCTGGAGGTTGTCAGGGCAGGGCTACACCTTC. This codes for CAWRLSGQGYTF. This chain links TRBV30 with TRBJ1-2; possibly TRBD1 for D (5 bases). This CDR3 has 12 amino acids. Between the trimmed V and J ends, which lost 3 bases and 8 bases, there was a span of 13 bases. The V gene's germline CDR1 is GTSNPN and CDR2 SVGIG (reference sequence). Full variable domain (missing parts from reference TRBV30 and TRBJ1-2): SQTIHQWPATLVQPVGSPLSLECTVEGTSNPNLYWYRQAAGRGLQLLFYSVGIGQISSEVPQNLSASRPQDRQFILSSKKLLLSDSGFYLCAWRLSGQGYTFGSGTRLTVV.

This chain connects TRBV7-2 to TRBJ1-2; the D is unclear. The CDR3 covers 13 residues. CDR1 SGHTA and CDR2 FQGNSA come from the germline V gene. The V and J ends lost 2 bases and 3 bases respectively, with 7 bases between them. CDR3 DNA sequence: TGTGCCAGCAGCTTACTACGGGACTATGGCTACACCTTC. This codes for CASSLLRDYGYTF.

This clone appeared a few times. The CDR3 DNA reads TGTGCCAGCAGCTTGGGGACAGGGGGCGGCGAGCAGTACTTC. It yields the protein CASSLGTGGGEQYF. The rearrangement joins TRBV5-4 to TRBJ2-7; 11 bases align to TRBD1. J was trimmed by 6 bases and V by 0 bases; bases with no gene match: 2. The CDR3 is made up of 14 amino acids. CDR1 and CDR2 (germline): SGHNT, YYREEE (reference sequence).

The V and J genes are TRBV15 and TRBJ1-5; D is undetermined. CDR1 LNHNV and CDR2 YYDKDF come from the germline V gene (reference sequence). Deletions cut 5 bases from V and 4 bases from J, with 21 bases between. The CDR3 contains 17 residues. The CDR3 DNA sequence: TGTGCCACCAGCTCCCCCTTGAGGGAAGGGATGAATCAGCCCCAGCATTTT. As protein: CATSSPLREGMNQPQHF.